This TCR beta chain was sequenced in a study of T cell responses to AZD1222 COVID-19 vaccine. Study details: Doses given second, at about 4 or about 12 weeks, were pooled.

Clones were read by immunoSEQ multiplex PCR, and TCRdb kept only the in-frame ones, dropping some. The sample consists of fewer than 100,000 clones, 70% to 90% of them appearing once. CDR1 and CDR2 from the germline V gene are SQVTM and ANQGSEA. The CDR3 spans 12 residues. Trimming shortened V by 8 bases and J by 0 bases, and 10 bases separated the two germline ends. For this clone: The antigen is undetermined.

The study, taken as a whole, reports: Donors were mostly white British, more females; clonal diversity possibly underestimated. Across spike, vaccine-associated CD4 TCRs were found, dominant at 160-218 and 743-854.

The rearrangement joins TRBV29-1 to TRBJ1-2; D is unresolved. The sample here was peripheral blood, taken on day 0 of AZD1222 vaccination. The sequence was obtained from an adult in good health. CDR3 amino acids: CSSVGANYGYTF. CDR3 nucleotide sequence: TGCAGCTCGGTGGGAGCTAACTATGGCTACACCTTC.